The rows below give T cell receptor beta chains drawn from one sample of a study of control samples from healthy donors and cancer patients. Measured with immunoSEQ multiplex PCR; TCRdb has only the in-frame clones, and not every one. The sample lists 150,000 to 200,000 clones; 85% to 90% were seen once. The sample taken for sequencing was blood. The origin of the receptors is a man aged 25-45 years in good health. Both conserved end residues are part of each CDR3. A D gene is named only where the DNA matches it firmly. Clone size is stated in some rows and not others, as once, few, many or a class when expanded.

CDR3 protein: CASSPGPARDEKLFF
CDR3 DNA: TGTGCCAGCAGCCCTGGACCAGCACGGGATGAAAAACTGTTTTTT
V gene: TRBV3-1/TRBV3-2
clone size: -
D gene: -
J gene: TRBJ1-4

CDR3 protein: CASSPSHGGQSEQYF
CDR3 DNA: TGTGCCAGCAGCCCTTCCCACGGGGGGCAGAGCGAGCAGTACTTC
V gene: TRBV7-2
clone size: once
D gene: -
J gene: TRBJ2-7

CDR3 protein: CASSAGLAQYF
CDR3 DNA: TGTGCCAGCAGCGCAGGACTAGCTCAGTACTTC
V gene: TRBV5-4
clone size: -
D gene: TRBD2
J gene: TRBJ2-4

CDR3 protein: CASRGDRWSGYTF
CDR3 DNA: TGTGCCAGCAGAGGAGATAGGTGGAGTGGCTACACCTTC
V gene: TRBV9
clone size: -
D gene: -
J gene: TRBJ1-2

CDR3 protein: CASSWLAGELSYEQYF
CDR3 DNA: TGTGCCAGCAGTTGGTTAGCGGGGGAACTTTCCTACGAGCAGTACTTC
V gene: TRBV6-2/TRBV6-3
clone size: -
D gene: TRBD2
J gene: TRBJ2-7

CDR3 protein: CASSHDAGKNQPQHF
CDR3 DNA: TGCGCCAGCAGCCATGATGCGGGAAAGAATCAGCCCCAGCATTTT
V gene: TRBV4-1
clone size: once
D gene: -
J gene: TRBJ1-5

CDR3 protein: CASSLVDLGYGYTF
CDR3 DNA: TGTGCCAGCAGCTTAGTCGACCTTGGCTATGGCTACACCTTC
V gene: TRBV7-9
clone size: -
D gene: -
J gene: TRBJ1-2

CDR3 protein: CASNVEGGTYAQHF
CDR3 DNA: TGTGCCAGCAATGTCGAAGGCGGGACATACGCCCAGCATTTT
V gene: TRBV6-5
clone size: -
D gene: -
J gene: TRBJ1-5

CDR3 protein: CASSLDGSTGGYTF
CDR3 DNA: TGTGCCAGCAGCTTAGATGGTTCCACGGGAGGCTACACCTTC
V gene: TRBV7-3
clone size: -
D gene: -
J gene: TRBJ1-2

CDR3 protein: CATSRDRRETQYF
CDR3 DNA: TGTGCCACCAGCAGAGACAGGAGAGAGACCCAGTACTTC
V gene: TRBV15
clone size: -
D gene: -
J gene: TRBJ2-5

CDR3 protein: CASSSMAGETQYF
CDR3 DNA: TGTGCCAGCAGCTCAATGGCAGGAGAGACCCAGTACTTC
V gene: TRBV5-4
clone size: -
D gene: -
J gene: TRBJ2-5

CDR3 protein: CATGQNYGYTF
CDR3 DNA: TGTGCCACCGGACAGAACTATGGCTACACCTTC
V gene: TRBV10-3
clone size: -
D gene: -
J gene: TRBJ1-2

CDR3 protein: CASSQDNAGVRMSAFF
CDR3 DNA: TGTGCCAGCAGCCAAGATAACGCCGGGGTCCGAATGTCGGCTTTCTTT
V gene: TRBV14
clone size: once
D gene: -
J gene: TRBJ1-1

CDR3 protein: CASSLMAGTLASEQFF
CDR3 DNA: TGTGCCAGCAGCTTAATGGCCGGGACGCTCGCGTCGGAGCAGTTCTTC
V gene: TRBV5-5
clone size: -
D gene: -
J gene: TRBJ2-1

CDR3 protein: CAISEEGQPQHF
CDR3 DNA: TGTGCCATCAGTGAAGAGGGACAGCCCCAGCATTTT
V gene: TRBV10-3
clone size: -
D gene: -
J gene: TRBJ1-5

CDR3 protein: CASSLAGGQGASGANVLTF
CDR3 DNA: TGTGCCAGCAGCTTGGCGGGGGGACAGGGGGCGAGTGGGGCCAACGTCCTGACTTTC
V gene: TRBV5-6
clone size: -
D gene: TRBD1
J gene: TRBJ2-6

CDR3 protein: CASSEDMPQPQHF
CDR3 DNA: TGTGCCAGCTCGGAGGACATGCCTCAGCCCCAGCATTTT
V gene: TRBV18
clone size: -
D gene: -
J gene: TRBJ1-5

CDR3 protein: CASSATPGAVYGYTF
CDR3 DNA: TGTGCCAGCAGCGCCACCCCTGGTGCCGTCTATGGCTACACCTTC
V gene: TRBV9
clone size: few
D gene: -
J gene: TRBJ1-2

CDR3 protein: CASTLRAGLYEQYF
CDR3 DNA: TGTGCCAGCACCCTCCGAGCGGGCCTCTACGAGCAGTACTTC
V gene: TRBV27
clone size: -
D gene: -
J gene: TRBJ2-7

CDR3 protein: CASSQEGVVRDRGMRGTDTQYF
CDR3 DNA: TGCGCCAGCAGCCAAGAAGGAGTGGTCCGGGACAGGGGAATGAGAGGCACAGATACGCAGTATTTT
V gene: TRBV4-1
clone size: once
D gene: TRBD1
J gene: TRBJ2-3

CDR3 protein: CASSFTGGVNTGELFF
CDR3 DNA: TGTGCCAGCAGCTTTACAGGGGGCGTCAACACCGGGGAGCTGTTTTTT
V gene: TRBV7-3
clone size: -
D gene: TRBD1
J gene: TRBJ2-2

CDR3 protein: CASSLGWGADTQYF
CDR3 DNA: TGTGCCAGCAGCTTAGGTTGGGGGGCAGATACGCAGTATTTT
V gene: TRBV11-1
clone size: -
D gene: -
J gene: TRBJ2-3

CDR3 protein: CASRPRSYQETQYF
CDR3 DNA: TGTGCCAGCAGGCCCCGGTCGTACCAAGAGACCCAGTACTTC
V gene: TRBV7-9
clone size: -
D gene: -
J gene: TRBJ2-5

CDR3 protein: CATSRTGTDAEAFF
CDR3 DNA: TGTGCCACCAGCAGGACTGGCACGGACGCTGAAGCTTTCTTT
V gene: TRBV15
clone size: -
D gene: -
J gene: TRBJ1-1

CDR3 protein: CASSFYDEQYF
CDR3 DNA: TGTGCCAGCAGTTTCTACGACGAGCAGTACTTC
V gene: TRBV12-3/TRBV12-4
clone size: -
D gene: -
J gene: TRBJ2-7

CDR3 protein: CSASLSGRETQYF
CDR3 DNA: TGCAGTGCTAGTCTTTCCGGGAGAGAGACCCAGTACTTC
V gene: TRBV20-1
clone size: -
D gene: -
J gene: TRBJ2-5

CDR3 protein: CSARGETQYF
CDR3 DNA: TGCAGTGCTAGGGGGGAGACCCAGTACTTC
V gene: TRBV20-1
clone size: once
D gene: -
J gene: TRBJ2-5

CDR3 protein: CASSPLRGKGSYNEQFF
CDR3 DNA: TGTGCCAGCAGCCCTCTCAGGGGAAAAGGCTCCTACAATGAGCAGTTCTTC
V gene: TRBV6-2/TRBV6-3
clone size: -
D gene: -
J gene: TRBJ2-1

CDR3 protein: CASRKTGLAGELFF
CDR3 DNA: TGTGCCAGCCGGAAAACGGGGTTGGCCGGGGAGCTGTTTTTT
V gene: TRBV9
clone size: -
D gene: -
J gene: TRBJ2-2

CDR3 protein: CATSRGGSGSGTDTQYF
CDR3 DNA: TGTGCCACCAGCAGAGGCGGTAGCGGGAGCGGCACAGATACGCAGTATTTT
V gene: TRBV15
clone size: -
D gene: TRBD2
J gene: TRBJ2-3

CDR3 protein: CASVSGSSQPQHF
CDR3 DNA: TGTGCCAGCGTGTCGGGGTCAAGTCAGCCCCAGCATTTT
V gene: TRBV2
clone size: -
D gene: -
J gene: TRBJ1-5

CDR3 protein: CASSARDTQYF
CDR3 DNA: TGTGCCAGCAGTGCCAGGGATACGCAGTATTTT
V gene: TRBV2
clone size: -
D gene: -
J gene: TRBJ2-3

CDR3 protein: CAISELYRAEEKLFF
CDR3 DNA: TGTGCCATCAGTGAGCTTTACAGGGCCGAAGAAAAACTGTTTTTT
V gene: TRBV10-3
clone size: once
D gene: -
J gene: TRBJ1-4

CDR3 protein: CASSFNRGGGYTDTQYF
CDR3 DNA: TGTGCCAGCAGCTTTAACAGGGGAGGAGGCTACACAGATACGCAGTATTTT
V gene: TRBV7-2
clone size: -
D gene: -
J gene: TRBJ2-3

CDR3 protein: CASSSTGGPAYEQYF
CDR3 DNA: TGTGCCAGCAGTTCGACAGGGGGCCCCGCCTACGAGCAGTACTTC
V gene: TRBV28
clone size: -
D gene: TRBD1
J gene: TRBJ2-7

CDR3 protein: CASSAGDRYGYTF
CDR3 DNA: TGTGCCAGCAGCGCAGGCGACCGGTATGGCTACACCTTC
V gene: TRBV9
clone size: -
D gene: -
J gene: TRBJ1-2

CDR3 protein: CASSTPSGGQETQYF
CDR3 DNA: TGTGCCAGCAGCACCCCTAGCGGGGGGCAAGAGACCCAGTACTTC
V gene: TRBV7-3
clone size: -
D gene: TRBD2
J gene: TRBJ2-5

CDR3 protein: CASSQEIPTKAGEQFF
CDR3 DNA: TGTGCCAGCAGCCAAGAAATACCTACCAAAGCGGGTGAGCAGTTCTTC
V gene: TRBV3-1/TRBV3-2
clone size: once
D gene: -
J gene: TRBJ2-1

CDR3 protein: CASSLGQDREAFF
CDR3 DNA: TGTGCCAGCAGCCTGGGACAGGACCGGGAAGCTTTCTTT
V gene: TRBV7-9
clone size: -
D gene: TRBD1
J gene: TRBJ1-1

CDR3 protein: CASSAGPPRAGELFF
CDR3 DNA: TGTGCCAGCAGCGCCGGACCACCTCGGGCCGGGGAGCTGTTTTTT
V gene: TRBV9
clone size: -
D gene: -
J gene: TRBJ2-2

CDR3 protein: CASSAGLSWGEKLFF
CDR3 DNA: TGTGCCAGCAGCGCGGGGCTTTCTTGGGGGGAAAAACTGTTTTTT
V gene: TRBV7-6
clone size: -
D gene: -
J gene: TRBJ1-4

CDR3 protein: CASSQGLGAGGLQETQYF
CDR3 DNA: TGCGCCAGCAGCCAAGGATTAGGAGCGGGGGGCCTTCAAGAGACCCAGTACTTC
V gene: TRBV4-1
clone size: -
D gene: TRBD2
J gene: TRBJ2-5

CDR3 protein: CASSSQERGPYYGYTF
CDR3 DNA: TGTGCCAGCAGTTCTCAAGAGAGGGGGCCGTACTATGGCTACACCTTC
V gene: TRBV2
clone size: once
D gene: TRBD1
J gene: TRBJ1-2

CDR3 protein: CASSSPGGGNEKLFF
CDR3 DNA: TGTGCCAGCAGTTCCCCGGGGGGGGGAAATGAAAAACTGTTTTTT
V gene: TRBV28
clone size: once
D gene: -
J gene: TRBJ1-4

CDR3 protein: CASMPSGEGELFF
CDR3 DNA: TGTGCCAGCATGCCCTCAGGGGAAGGGGAGCTGTTTTTT
V gene: TRBV7-9
clone size: -
D gene: -
J gene: TRBJ2-2

CDR3 protein: CASSPIGAYNEQFF
CDR3 DNA: TGCGCCAGCAGCCCAATCGGGGCCTACAATGAGCAGTTCTTC
V gene: TRBV5-1
clone size: -
D gene: -
J gene: TRBJ2-1

CDR3 protein: CSVLPVEGESYNEQFF
CDR3 DNA: TGCAGCGTTCTCCCTGTGGAGGGAGAGTCCTACAATGAGCAGTTCTTC
V gene: TRBV29-1
clone size: once
D gene: -
J gene: TRBJ2-1

CDR3 protein: CATSDPGLYEQYF
CDR3 DNA: TGTGCCACCAGCGACCCGGGACTTTACGAGCAGTACTTC
V gene: TRBV7-9
clone size: -
D gene: -
J gene: TRBJ2-7

CDR3 protein: CASSQVRASGNEQFF
CDR3 DNA: TGTGCCAGCAGCCAAGTTAGGGCTAGCGGCAATGAGCAGTTCTTC
V gene: TRBV14
clone size: -
D gene: TRBD2
J gene: TRBJ2-1

CDR3 protein: CASSYGTGGGYTF
CDR3 DNA: TGTGCCAGCAGTTACGGGACAGGGGGCGGCTACACCTTC
V gene: TRBV6-6
clone size: few
D gene: TRBD1
J gene: TRBJ1-2

CDR3 protein: CASSPPGEDEQFF
CDR3 DNA: TGTGCCAGCTCACCACCAGGAGAGGATGAGCAGTTCTTC
V gene: TRBV18
clone size: once
D gene: -
J gene: TRBJ2-1

CDR3 protein: CASSLAGGDRNQPQHF
CDR3 DNA: TGTGCCAGCAGCTTAGCAGGAGGGGACCGCAATCAGCCCCAGCATTTT
V gene: TRBV7-6
clone size: -
D gene: -
J gene: TRBJ1-5